The rows below give T cell receptor beta chains drawn from one sample of a study of T-cell reconstitution after alpha-beta-depleted transplantation in children. MiXCR, applied by TCRdb to the PCR reads, yields one record per CDR3 protein. In the table there are fewer than 90,000 distinct CDR3 sequences, 7.3% of which are singletons. The material was PBMCs from the stem cell graft donor, obtained from the stem cell graft. The receptors here all came from a human donor who donated a stem cell graft to a child with acute lymphoblastic leukemia. CDR3s include the opening cysteine and the closing phenylalanine or tryptophan. D genes are given only for firm matches. Part of the rows lack a size; the others show once, few, many or a class for expanded clones.

>TRBV5-1|NA|TRBJ1-4|NA
TGCGCCAGCAGCAGAAACAGGGACGGAGGAAAACTGTTTTTT
CASSRNRDGGKLFF
>TRBV29-1|few|TRBJ2-3|TRBD2
TGCAGCGTGACTAGCGGGAGTAGGGGAGATACGCAGTATTTT
CSVTSGSRGDTQYF
>TRBV6-5|few|TRBJ2-5|NA
TGTGCCAGCAGTTACTCAGGCAGTCAAGAGACCCAGTACTTC
CASSYSGSQETQYF
>TRBV20-1|many|TRBJ1-5|TRBD1
TGCAGTGTAGCCGGGACAGGGGGCCGAGTAGGTCAGCCCCAGCATTTT
CSVAGTGGRVGQPQHF
>TRBV7-9|NA|TRBJ1-1|NA
TGTGCCAGCAGCCCGGGAGGGAAAGGAGAAGCTTTCTTT
CASSPGGKGEAFF
>TRBV7-9|many|TRBJ1-5|NA
TGTGCCAGCAGCTTCGGACAGAGCAATCAGCCCCAGCATTTT
CASSFGQSNQPQHF
>TRBV18|NA|TRBJ2-5|NA
TGTGCCAGCTCACCTAGACAGAGTCAAGAGACCCAGTACTTC
CASSPRQSQETQYF
>TRBV11-2|many|TRBJ2-3|NA
TGTGCCAGCAGCTTCGGGGTGTACACAGATACGCAGTATTTT
CASSFGVYTDTQYF
>TRBV19|many|TRBJ2-2|NA
TGTGCCAGTAGAGGGGGTTGGACCGGGGAGCTGTTTTTT
CASRGGWTGELFF
>TRBV13|many|TRBJ2-7|TRBD2
TGTGCCAGCAGCCCGAGGACTAGCTCCTACGAGCAGTACTTC
CASSPRTSSYEQYF
>TRBV6-5|many|TRBJ1-6|NA
TGTGCCAGCAGGTACGACGGGACTCAAACTTCACCCCTCCACTTT
CASRYDGTQTSPLHF
>TRBV6-6|few|TRBJ1-5|NA
TGTGCCAGCACAAATCGGCAGGAGAGTCAGCCCCAGCATTTT
CASTNRQESQPQHF